The next 13 T cell receptor gamma chains were all read from a single sample in a study of human gamma delta and Vdelta1 T cells. TCRdb reprocessed the PCR reads through CATT. Among about 3,900 gamma-chain clones listed, 16% were seen once. These receptors have no identified antigens. Sequencing was performed on Vdelta1 gamma-delta T cells from blood grown in culture (DOT cells). Receptors were obtained from a human donor in good health.

This clone is categorized as medium-sized. The V call is TRGV4, the J call TRGJ1 or TRGJ2. This CDR3 comprises 15 residues. In germline, CDR1 is EGSTGY, CDR2 YDSYTSSV. The trim removed 1 base at V and 0 bases at J, leaving 6 bases unmatched. CDR3 DNA: TGTGCCACCTGGGATGGCAAGACGAATTATTATAAGAAACTCTTT. Its translation: CATWDGKTNYYKKLF.

The rearrangement uses TRGV2 and TRGJP. Trimming took 4 bases from V and 6 from J; bases not matched to a gene: 6. The CDR3 totals 16 residues. Germline CDR1 EGSNGY, CDR2 YDSYNSKV. CDR3 nucleotides: TGTGCCACCTGGGAGAAGACAGAGTTGGGCAAAAAAATCAAGGTATTT. It codes for CATWEKTELGKKIKVF.

This clone was seen a handful of times. This chain links TRGV3 with TRGJ1 or TRGJ2. The ends lost 3 bases at V and 7 bases at J; junction bases unmatched: 9. The CDR3 is 13 residues long. Germline V lookup: CDR1 VTNTFY, CDR2 YDVSTARD (reference sequence). The CDR3 loop is CATWDWARYKKLF. The CDR3, as DNA: TGTGCCACCTGGGACTGGGCGAGGTATAAGAAACTCTTT.

This clone was counted between two and nine times. It may be a read error: a sequence one base away is much more abundant. This chain links TRGV5 with TRGJ1 or TRGJ2. V trimming: 0 bases; J trimming: 6 bases; junction bases outside the gene matches: 2. Germline-derived CDR1 and CDR2 are VINAFY and YDVSNSKD. CDR3 length: 12 residues. CDR3 amino acids: CATWDRRYKKLF. DNA of the CDR3: TGTGCCACCTGGGACAGGCGTTATAAGAAACTCTTT.

This chain joins TRGV4 and TRGJ1 or TRGJ2. The trim removed 4 bases at V and 5 bases at J, leaving 8 bases unmatched. This CDR3 has 13 amino acids. In germline, CDR1 is EGSTGY, CDR2 YDSYTSSV. In DNA, the CDR3 is TGTGCCACCTGGGACCGACTGAATTATAAGAAACTCTTT. Translated, it gives CATWDRLNYKKLF.

The rearrangement joins TRGV5 to TRGJ1 or TRGJ2. The V segment lost 0 bases and the J segment 7 bases; nucleotides outside the gene matches: 6. Per the germline V gene, CDR1 is VINAFY and CDR2 is YDVSNSKD. This CDR3 is built from 13 residues. In DNA, the CDR3 is TGTGCCACCTGGGACAGGCAGGGATATAAGAAACTCTTT. Translated: CATWDRQGYKKLF.

The chain is built from TRGV3 and TRGJP2. Germline-derived CDR1 and CDR2 are VTNTFY and YDVSTARD (reference sequence). This CDR3 is 16 amino acids long. Trimming removed 0 bases from V and 2 bases from J; junction bases left unmatched: 6. The CDR3 reads CATWDRLRSSDWIKTF. The CDR3 DNA is TGTGCCACCTGGGACAGGCTCCGAAGTAGTGATTGGATCAAGACGTTT.

The rearrangement joins TRGV8 to TRGJP2. Germline V gives CDR1 VENAVY, CDR2 YDSYNSRV. J was trimmed by 7 bases and V by 6 bases; bases with no gene match: 2. The CDR3 contains 11 residues. The CDR3 DNA is TGTGCCACCTGGAATGATTGGATCAAGACGTTT. Its translation is CATWNDWIKTF.

This clone is labeled medium-sized (0.01 to 0.1%). V gene TRGV2 combines with J gene TRGJP2. Germline trimming cut 1 base from V and 5 bases from J; bases unmatched to any gene: 4. The germline gives CDR1 EGSNGY, CDR2 YDSYNSKV. The CDR3 has 14 residues. CDR3 protein: CATWDGRSDWIKTF. The CDR3 bases are TGTGCCACCTGGGACGGCCGGAGTGATTGGATCAAGACGTTT.

The V and J genes are TRGV2 and TRGJ1 or TRGJ2. Germline V gene lookup returns CDR1 EGSNGY and CDR2 YDSYNSKV. Losses at the gene ends were 0 bases for V and 12 bases for J; bases not matched to a gene: 8. This CDR3 is built from 12 residues. Here the CDR3 reads CATWDGLVMKLF. The DNA of the CDR3 is TGTGCCACCTGGGACGGGCTCGTAATGAAACTCTTT.

V and J are TRGV9 and TRGJ1 or TRGJ2. The germline V gene has CDR1 GITISATS and CDR2 ISYDGTV (reference sequence). The CDR3 is 15 residues long. Trimming removed 4 bases from V and 3 bases from J; junction bases left unmatched: 12. CDR3 amino acids: CALWDDIRSYYKKLF. Here the CDR3 DNA reads TGTGCCTTGTGGGATGATATTAGGTCTTATTATAAGAAACTCTTT.

The V gene is TRGV3, the J gene TRGJ1 or TRGJ2. Germline V gives CDR1 VTNTFY, CDR2 YDVSTARD (reference sequence). Trimming took 0 bases from V and 5 from J; bases not matched to a gene: 10. This CDR3 spans 15 amino acids. Written as DNA, the CDR3 is TGTGCCACCTGGGACAGGCTAGTCCCGGATTATAAGAAACTCTTT. Amino acids: CATWDRLVPDYKKLF.

In regard to this clone: Possible read error: a much larger clone is one base away. J is TRGJ1 or TRGJ2 and V is TRGV3. This CDR3 contains 13 residues. Trimming at V came to 5 bases and at J to 0 bases, leaving 4 bases not matched to a gene. Germline-derived CDR1 and CDR2 are VTNTFY and YDVSTARD (reference sequence). The CDR3 DNA reads as TGTGCCACCTGGGCCGGGAATTATTATAAGAAACTCTTT. This translates into CATWAGNYYKKLF.